This T cell receptor (beta chain) originates from a study of monozygotic twins with inflammatory bowel disease. Regarding the study as a whole: Cells of different T cell subtypes could not be told apart. Part of the variability in patient repertoires may have come from differing immunosuppressive treatments. Between concordant and discordant twins, repertoire similarity failed to differ, a result that limited power may explain.

A remark on this clonotype: Antigen unknown.

Using the 5' RACE reads, TCRdb records one entry per CDR3 protein without DNA. The sample has 200,000 to 250,000 distinct CDR3 sequences. This CDR3 has 13 amino acids. This chain connects TRBV12-3 or TRBV12-4 to TRBJ1-2. The sequence was obtained from a human donor with ulcerative colitis or Crohn's disease, or a healthy co-twin of an affected twin (not recorded which). Sequenced: blood. The CDR3 reads CASSLPGPYGYTF.